By frequency, the clone carrying this TCR beta chain registers medium-sized. Its specificity is unknown. TRB cDNA was prepared as libraries by UMI-labeled 5' RACE. With the 5' RACE reads reprocessed, TCRdb shows one record per CDR3 protein and no DNA. The sample includes about 6,900 distinct CDR3 sequences. There are 14 residues in the CDR3. Per germline, CDR1 ENHRY and CDR2 SYGVKD. The data were obtained in a study of CXCR3-negative and CXCR3-positive naive CD8 T cells. Whole-study results and caveats: More hydrophobic TRB CDR3s occurred in CXCR3-positive than in CXCR3-negative naive cells.

The clonotype comes from a human donor in good health. Some clones in this sample may be carry-over from other donors' samples. Sequenced input: naive CXCR3+ CD8+ T cells from blood. The subset: CD45RO-CCR7+CD27+CD95- naive CD8+ T cells expressing CXCR3 (TNR3+). The chain is built from TRBV10-3 and TRBJ1-5; lacking DNA, the TRBD1 call made by TCRdb goes unchecked. CDR3 amino acids: CAISGTDSNQPQHF.